The entry below describes one TCR beta chain. The data are from a study of cytomegalovirus exposure and HLA in healthy donors. The PCR ran on 60 Vbeta and 13 Jbeta primers. Produced via immunoSEQ multiplex PCR; TCRdb's table is partial and in-frame only. The data show approximately 170,000 clones, 65% to 85% seen once. The CDR3 has 14 residues. J lost 6 bases, V lost 4 bases, and 4 bases had no gene match. The germline V gene has CDR1 MGHDK and CDR2 SYGVNS. The TCR was taken from a male donor in good health and CMV-seronegative. The specimen sequenced was PBMCs. The genes are TRBV25-1 and TRBJ2-2; 8 nucleotides align to TRBD1. The CDR3: CASSGTGSAGELFF. CDR3 DNA sequence: TGTGCCAGCAGTGGGACAGGGTCGGCCGGGGAGCTGTTTTTT.